This T cell receptor beta chain was obtained from a study of shared clonotypes between healthy human individuals (dated by TCRdb to the early 2020s). A note on the overall study: The cohort comprised two women and a few men aged 18 to 49 years. Per donor, three plates each were used for CD4 naive and CD4 memory, two for CD8 naive, and one for CD8 memory. To estimate repertoire size and how much clonotypes are shared between individuals, the study performed deep sequencing of blood TCR repertoires from about five healthy adults. To increase sequencing depth and limit assay-specific biases, different laboratories used diverse techniques to prepare libraries and sequence TCR repertoires. Between about 0.8 and 9 billion PBMCs per donor were obtained by leukapheresis.

CD8 naive samples were CD45RO-negative cells positively selected for CCR7, giving a CD45RA+CCR7+ population that excluded TemRA cells. Healthy HIV-negative adults with no recently reported acute infections or vaccinations were included as donors. All donors were Caucasian adults living in Nashville, Tennessee, USA. Blood was obtained by leukapheresis, after which PBMCs were separated by Ficoll-Histopaque density gradient centrifugation and cryopreserved in liquid nitrogen vapor phase. Purity and quantity of every magnetically sorted T cell population were checked by analytical flow cytometry. Genomic DNA was isolated from each sorted fraction and quantified by UV absorbance on a Nanodrop 2000c. Overall results and qualifications from the work: The genetic and exposure-history diversity represented was limited by the small number of donors. Across four donors, roughly 5.1% of naive CD4, around 3.3% of naive CD8, under 2.5% of memory CD4, and roughly 0.41% of memory CD8 clonotypes were shared. Based on pairwise subsampling, the degree of clonotype sharing among donors was expected to be affected by sequencing depth. Compared with non-shared clonotypes, the clonotypes found in all four sorted-subset donors had higher generation probabilities. Naive subsets generally had larger estimated clonotype richness than memory subsets did. Sampling was limited to blood, and TCR repertoires in tissue likely differ from TCR repertoires in blood. Rarefaction of sorted-subset datasets indicated incomplete sequencing despite the large sequencing depth.

Using the deep immunoSEQ assay, multiplex PCR amplified TCR CDR3 regions from genomic DNA. For each cell subset, the extracted genomic DNA was distributed evenly across all wells of several immunoSEQ 96-well plates, and each plate served as one replicate. For sorted subsets, 150 to 250 ng of genomic DNA, equivalent to 25,000 to 30,000 T cell genomes, went into each replicate PCR. The purified libraries were quantified using a Qubit 3.0 fluorometer, sized with a Bioanalyzer 2100, and then quantified again using the KAPA Library Quantification kit. Every immunoSEQ 96-well plate was sequenced on a separate single-read 150-cycle Illumina NextSeq 550 flow cell. The paper's processing steps were these. Because the immunoSEQ output held only junctional sequences and lacked quality scores, the filtering could not match the filtering applied to full-length reads. To assign V/J genes and CDR3, sequences were annotated against IMGT germline references using PyIR, a Python wrapper for IgBLAST v1.9. Any read was removed if the V/J assignment was weak (E-value above 1e-6), the CDR3 was missing, or the read contained stop codons, out-of-frame junctions, or ambiguous translated residues. V3J clonotypes were defined by identical inferred V gene, J gene, and CDR3 amino acid sequence. Percentage overlap between repertoires was computed as shared unique clonotypes divided by the size of the smaller repertoire. Richness of each repertoire was evaluated using RTK rarefaction, the Chao1 estimator, and Recon v2.1 estimates of unobserved clonotypes. Generation probabilities for all TCRbeta clonotypes obtained by the gDNA method from several donors were computed using OLGA. What TCRdb holds here is the immuneACCESS table cut down to in-frame rearrangements. Part of the clones is not present; checked against another copy, under half of the missing clones reflect an unresolved V gene, and the others are unexplained. For V, J and clone size, that table is used; D and trimming come from the DNA. Counted in this sample were roughly 1,800,000 clones; roughly 95% of them appeared once. The ten largest clones capture more than 0.9% of the sample.

V and J lose 2 bases and 6 bases, and a span of 11 bases separates them. CDR3 length: 13 amino acids, cysteine to phenylalanine. The DNA shown is the 39-base CDR3, in frame from base 1. Via the germline V gene, CDR1 is MNHEY and CDR2 SVGAGI. As to this clone: Its specific antigen is unknown. The sample holds no much larger clone one base away, and base qualities are not on file.

The receptor comes from a man aged 18 to 30 in good health. Sequencing was done on a sample of naive CD8+ T cells sorted from blood. The cell subset or site label on this specimen signifies: CD45RA+CCR7+. The sequence links TRBV6-5 to TRBJ2-7; the D gene identity is not certain. CDR3 region: CASSYVLLGEQYF. The sequenced DNA is TGTGCCAGCAGTTACGTTTTGCTCGGCGAGCAGTACTTC.